A selection of T cell receptor beta chains follows, all from one sample in a study of T-cell reconstitution after alpha-beta-depleted transplantation in children. A single record per CDR3 protein comes from TCRdb applying MiXCR to the PCR reads. Here the sample spans approximately 650,000 distinct CDR3 sequences, 10% to 15% being singletons. This material consisted of PBMCs, taken before TCRalphabeta/CD19-depleted stem cell transplant. Receptors were obtained from a girl aged 2-15 years with congenital amegakaryocytic thrombocytopenia, due to receive a stem cell transplant. CDR3s include the opening cysteine and the closing phenylalanine or tryptophan. Each record gives: D gene, V gene, J gene, clone size, CDR3 DNA, CDR3 protein. D genes are given only for firm matches. Part of the rows lack a size; the others show once, few, many or a class for expanded clones.

D gene: .; V gene: TRBV5-1; J gene: TRBJ2-7; clone size: .; CDR3 DNA: TGCGCCAGCAGCGGGAGGGGACACTACGAGCAGTACTTC; CDR3 protein: CASSGRGHYEQYF
D gene: .; V gene: TRBV18; J gene: TRBJ2-3; clone size: many; CDR3 DNA: TGTGCCAGCTCACCTGGGGGGAACACAGATACGCAGTATTTT; CDR3 protein: CASSPGGNTDTQYF
D gene: .; V gene: TRBV4-1; J gene: TRBJ2-1; clone size: .; CDR3 DNA: TGCGCCAGCAGCCAAGTGGTCAGGAGGGAGAGTGATGAGCAGTTCTTC; CDR3 protein: CASSQVVRRESDEQFF
D gene: .; V gene: TRBV10-2; J gene: TRBJ2-7; clone size: .; CDR3 DNA: TGCGCCAGCAGTGCAGCGGTCGGCTCTAAAGAGCAGTACTTC; CDR3 protein: CASSAAVGSKEQYF
D gene: .; V gene: TRBV28; J gene: TRBJ2-7; clone size: many; CDR3 DNA: TGTGCCAGCAGTTTCTCGGGGCGGGAGCAGTACTTC; CDR3 protein: CASSFSGREQYF
D gene: .; V gene: TRBV20-1; J gene: TRBJ2-1; clone size: .; CDR3 DNA: TGCAGTGCTAGAGATCCCCGACTAGGGAAGAATGAGCAGTTCTTC; CDR3 protein: CSARDPRLGKNEQFF
D gene: .; V gene: TRBV28; J gene: TRBJ1-5; clone size: many; CDR3 DNA: TGTGCCAGCAGTTTTACCGCGGGGACGGGTCAGCCCCAGCATTTT; CDR3 protein: CASSFTAGTGQPQHF
D gene: .; V gene: TRBV5-1; J gene: TRBJ2-5; clone size: .; CDR3 DNA: TGCGCCAGCAGCTTCGAAACAAGGGGCTTTATGAAGACCCAGTACTTC; CDR3 protein: CASSFETRGFMKTQYF
D gene: .; V gene: TRBV5-4; J gene: TRBJ2-2; clone size: many; CDR3 DNA: TGTGCCAGCAGGAGACAGAACACCGGGGAGCTGTTTTTT; CDR3 protein: CASRRQNTGELFF
D gene: .; V gene: TRBV5-1; J gene: TRBJ1-3; clone size: many; CDR3 DNA: TGCGCCAGCAGCTTGGCAGGAGACACCATATATTTT; CDR3 protein: CASSLAGDTIYF
D gene: TRBD1; V gene: TRBV20-1; J gene: TRBJ2-7; clone size: .; CDR3 DNA: TGCAGTGCCCACCGACAGGGTTACGAGCAGTACTTC; CDR3 protein: CSAHRQGYEQYF
D gene: TRBD1; V gene: TRBV3-1; J gene: TRBJ1-2; clone size: few; CDR3 DNA: TGTGCCAGCAGCCAAGATTTTGGTCCAGGGGGTGGCTACACCTTC; CDR3 protein: CASSQDFGPGGGYTF
D gene: .; V gene: TRBV10-3; J gene: TRBJ2-7; clone size: .; CDR3 DNA: TGTGCCATCACAGGTGAGGGGCTGTACGAGCAGTACTTC; CDR3 protein: CAITGEGLYEQYF
D gene: TRBD2; V gene: TRBV4-1; J gene: TRBJ2-1; clone size: .; CDR3 DNA: TGCGCCAGCAGCCAACGTCTAGCGGGAGCGGGTGAGCCGTTCTTC; CDR3 protein: CASSQRLAGAGEPFF
D gene: TRBD2; V gene: TRBV20-1; J gene: TRBJ2-1; clone size: many; CDR3 DNA: TGCAGTGCTAGAGTTACATCGAGACTAGCGGAGATTTACAATGAGCAGTTCTTC; CDR3 protein: CSARVTSRLAEIYNEQFF
D gene: .; V gene: TRBV7-6; J gene: TRBJ1-4; clone size: .; CDR3 DNA: TGTGCCAGCAGCTTACTCCCGGGAGAAGAAAAACTGTTTTTT; CDR3 protein: CASSLLPGEEKLFF
D gene: TRBD1; V gene: TRBV7-2; J gene: TRBJ2-5; clone size: few; CDR3 DNA: TGTGCCAGCAGCTTTACCGGGACAGGGGTCCAAGAGACCCAGTACTTC; CDR3 protein: CASSFTGTGVQETQYF